Included here is one TCR beta chain sequence, with context. It has no known antigen specificity. Base qualities were left out, and no much larger clone turns up one base away. High-throughput TCR beta sequencing profiled peripheral blood CD8+ and CD4+ T cells from healthy donors, Susac syndrome patients and multiple sclerosis patients. Susac syndrome patients met recently defined diagnostic criteria for definite or probable disease. Bulk CD8+ and CD4+ T cells were purified by magnetic negative isolation, whereas CD8+ TEMRA cells were enriched by FACS. Blood was collected in EDTA tubes and processed within 24 hours, with PBMCs isolated through density gradient centrifugation. PBMCs destined for TCR sequencing were cryopreserved in liquid nitrogen and later thawed in a 37 °C water bath. Purity of sorted or isolated CD4+, CD8+ and CD8+ TEMRA cells was at least 90%. This specimen comes from a study of CD8 T cells in Susac syndrome (dated by TCRdb to the late 2010s). As for the study more broadly: Among the sequenced Susac syndrome patients, over five had clinically active disease and roughly 8 were in clinical remission. At blood withdrawal, Susac syndrome patients were either therapy-naive, taking corticosteroids (in some cases with IVIg as well), or taking IVIg alone. The study used repertoire sequencing to test whether antigen drove CD8+ T cell activation and differentiation in Susac syndrome. The research as a whole found: No clonal expansion was detected in the CD4+ T cell repertoire of Susac syndrome patients. The study acknowledged that relatively few individuals were included in the TCR sequencing and HLA analysis.

CDR1 and CDR2, looked up from the germline V gene, are SQVTM and ANQGSEA. Germline trimming amounts to 6 bases on V and 0 bases on J, with 6 as the count of junction bases outside the gene matches. The CDR3 holds 14 amino acids from the cysteine to the phenylalanine. This entry keeps only the CDR3 DNA: 42 bases, framed from base 1. RNA was extracted using the RNeasy kit, and roughly 0.5 to 1 microgram was reverse transcribed with random hexamers. TCR beta CDR3 regions were amplified with the immunoSEQ multiplex PCR assay covering 54 Vbeta and 13 Jbeta segments. PCR amplification bias was corrected by using a synthetic template baseline for primer optimization and computational correction. In the paper's pipeline: Reads were annotated to V, D and J genes per IMGT and analyzed with immunoSEQ Analyzer, keeping only productive sequences. Clonality was computed as one minus Shannon entropy normalized by log2 of the number of productive unique sequences. For each patient and control, public and private clones were evaluated within the 100 most prevalent clones. Clones were defined as Susac-specific if absent from the healthy and MS cohorts, from more than 900 published viral clones and from other ImmuneACCESS disease sequences. TCRdb trimmed public reads at Q25 via fastp, called clones via MiXCR and kept in-frame beta chains. Rows with one shared CDR3 protein collapse into an entry with the most common genes and DNA. TCRdb's processing, not the authors', yielded these V and J calls. Within this sample are tens of thousands of distinct CDR3 sequences, with approximately 94% of them counted one time only. The top ten clonotypes cover more than 0.5% of the sample.

Recombination connected TRBV29-1 to TRBJ2-7; 9 of the junction bases match TRBD1. The TCR originated in a human donor with Susac syndrome. The specimen sequenced was CD4+ T cells from PBMCs. The DNA is TGCAGCGTCCGACACAGGGGGCCCTCCTACGAGCAGTACTTC. This translates into CSVRHRGPSYEQYF.